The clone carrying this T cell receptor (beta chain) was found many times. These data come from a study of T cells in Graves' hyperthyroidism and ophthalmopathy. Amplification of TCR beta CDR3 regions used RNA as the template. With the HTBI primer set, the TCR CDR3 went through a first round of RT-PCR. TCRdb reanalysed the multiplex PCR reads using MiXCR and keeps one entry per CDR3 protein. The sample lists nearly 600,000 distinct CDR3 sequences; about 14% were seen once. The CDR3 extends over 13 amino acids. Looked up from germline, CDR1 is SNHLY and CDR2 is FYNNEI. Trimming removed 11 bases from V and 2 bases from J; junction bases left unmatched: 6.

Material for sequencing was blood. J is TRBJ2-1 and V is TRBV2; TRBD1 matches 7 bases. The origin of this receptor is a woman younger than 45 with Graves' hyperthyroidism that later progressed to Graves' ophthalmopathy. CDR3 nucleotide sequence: TGTGCCTTAATCAGGGGGACCTACAATGAGCAGTTCTTC. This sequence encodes CALIRGTYNEQFF.